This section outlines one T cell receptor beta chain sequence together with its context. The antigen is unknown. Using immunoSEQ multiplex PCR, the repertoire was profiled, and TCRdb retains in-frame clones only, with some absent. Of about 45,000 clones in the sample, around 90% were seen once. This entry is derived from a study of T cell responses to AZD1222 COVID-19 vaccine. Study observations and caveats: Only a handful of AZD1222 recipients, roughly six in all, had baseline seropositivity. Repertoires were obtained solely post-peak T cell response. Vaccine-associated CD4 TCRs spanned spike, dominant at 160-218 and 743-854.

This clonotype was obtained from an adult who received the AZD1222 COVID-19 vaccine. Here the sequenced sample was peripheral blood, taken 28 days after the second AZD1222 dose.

CDR3 region: CASSLMDTLEAFF. CDR3 DNA sequence: TGTGCCAGCAGCCTCATGGACACCCTTGAAGCTTTCTTT. V is TRBV16 and J is TRBJ1-1; D may be TRBD1 (5 bases). Germline assignment: CDR1 KGHSY and CDR2 FQNENV. This CDR3 contains 13 residues. V was clipped by 4 bases and J by 7 bases, with 13 bases between them.